What follows are 22 T cell receptor beta chains derived from one specimen sequenced in a study of blood T cell repertoires in COVID-19. Profiling relied on immunoSEQ multiplex PCR, and the TCRdb table lists in-frame clones only, not all of them. The sample yields around 130,000 clones, roughly 80% seen once. Sample: peripheral blood. All receptors come from a human donor in a cohort sampled during active COVID-19.

There are a few counts of this clone. This sequence joins TRBV18 and TRBJ2-7; 8 bases match TRBD2. The junction had 1 base not matched to a gene; V was cut back by 3 bases and J by 3 bases. The germline V gene has CDR1 KGHSH and CDR2 LQKENI. CDR3 length equals 13 residues. The CDR3 region has the DNA TGTGCCAGCTCACCGGGGACTAGCTACGAGCAGTACTTC. This codes for CASSPGTSYEQYF.

This chain links TRBV7-2 with TRBJ2-5; 12 positions agree with TRBD2. Germline V lookup: CDR1 SGHTA, CDR2 FQGNSA. V trimming: 5 bases; J trimming: 1 base; junction bases outside the gene matches: 8. CDR3 length: 17 residues. The CDR3 sequence: CASSQTWTSGIQETQYF. CDR3 DNA: TGTGCCAGCAGCCAAACGTGGACTAGCGGGATCCAAGAGACCCAGTACTTC.

CDR3 nucleotides: TGTGCCAGCAGTGAAGCGCCCAGCGCAGGGCTCACAGATACGCAGTATTTT. Its protein product is CASSEAPSAGLTDTQYF. The V and J genes are TRBV2 and TRBJ2-3; D may be TRBD1 (5 bases). V gave up 0 bases and J gave up 2 bases, with 15 bases separating them. This CDR3 region has 17 residues. Germline V gives CDR1 SNHLY, CDR2 FYNNEI.

The chain links TRBV11-3 to TRBJ1-2; TRBD1 agrees at 7 bases. Per germline, CDR1 SGHNT and CDR2 YENEEA. CDR3 size: 14 residues. V gave up 2 bases and J gave up 4 bases; unmatched junction bases: 4. The CDR3 DNA reads as TGTGCCAGCAGCTTATCCGGACAGGTCTATGGCTACACCTTC. This translates into CASSLSGQVYGYTF. Based on the CDR3 plus reference TRBV11-3 and TRBJ1-2, the full variable domain is EAGVVQSPRYKIIEKKQPVAFWCNPISGHNTLYWYLQNLGQGPELLIRYENEEAVDDSQLPKDRFSAERLKGVDSTLKIQPAELGDSAVYLCASSLSGQVYGYTFGSGTRLTVV.

The genes are TRBV5-6 and TRBJ1-2; 9 bases line up with TRBD1. Per the germline V gene, CDR1 is SGHDT and CDR2 is YYEEEE. The CDR3 contains 15 residues. Germline trimming cut 0 bases from V and 3 bases from J; bases unmatched to any gene: 3. Written as DNA, the CDR3 is TGTGCCAGCAGCTTGGGGGACAGGGACGACTATGGCTACACCTTC. Protein sequence: CASSLGDRDDYGYTF.

The gene calls are TRBV7-8 and TRBJ1-4, with unresolved D. Germline values: CDR1 SGHVS, CDR2 FQNEAQ. The CDR3 has 12 amino acids. Trimming removed 2 bases from V and 8 bases from J, with 6 bases in between. The CDR3 sequence: CASSLSREKLFF. CDR3 bases: TGTGCCAGCAGCTTATCCAGGGAAAAACTGTTTTTT.

V gene TRBV28 combines with J gene TRBJ1-5; unclear D gene. Germline assignment: CDR1 MDHEN and CDR2 SYDVKM. The V end lost 5 bases, the J end lost 0 bases, and 17 bases lay between the germline ends. The CDR3 loop spans 17 amino acids. CDR3 DNA sequence: TGTGCCAGCAGTGCTCAGGCAGGCGCTTATAGCAATCAGCCCCAGCATTTT. Translated: CASSAQAGAYSNQPQHF.

There are many counts of this clone. This chain uses TRBV6-6 with TRBJ1-5, with 7 bases aligning to TRBD1. The length of the CDR3 is 14 residues. The trim removed 6 bases at V and 6 bases at J, leaving 8 bases unmatched. Germline assignment: CDR1 MNHNY and CDR2 SVGAGI (reference sequence). The CDR3: CASSNGQAGQPQHF. CDR3 DNA sequence: TGTGCCAGCAGCAACGGACAGGCGGGTCAGCCCCAGCATTTT.

This sequence joins TRBV28 and TRBJ1-2; 7 bases fit TRBD1. Germline V gene data show CDR1 as MDHEN and CDR2 as SYDVKM. V shed 3 bases and J 8 bases; nucleotides not matched to a gene: 6. This CDR3 region has 13 residues. The CDR3 here is CASSFKPGGGYTF. The CDR3, as DNA: TGTGCCAGCAGTTTTAAGCCAGGGGGAGGCTACACCTTC.

V gene TRBV4-1 combines with J gene TRBJ2-7; TRBD1 aligns across 9 bases. The J segment lost 5 bases and the V segment lost 2 bases, leaving 7 bases of the junction unmatched. The CDR3 is 15 residues long. Germline V gives CDR1 MGHRA, CDR2 YSYEKL. The CDR3 DNA reads TGCGCCAGCAGCCAACCGACAGGGGGGCAGGACGAGCAGTACTTC. This translates into CASSQPTGGQDEQYF.

V is TRBV11-2 and J is TRBJ1-2, with D perhaps matching TRBD1 (6 bases). Trimming stripped 5 bases from V and 0 bases from J, with 22 bases between. The CDR3 covers 18 residues. Germline assignment: CDR1 SGHAT and CDR2 FQNNGV. CDR3 sequence reads: CASSPVQGPAGANYGYTF. In DNA form, the CDR3 reads TGTGCCAGCAGCCCCGTTCAGGGGCCCGCCGGAGCTAACTATGGCTACACCTTC.

Only one count was recorded for this clone. The genes are TRBV5-6 and TRBJ1-2, with D unclear. The CDR3 spans 11 residues. Trimming removed 4 bases from V and 8 bases from J, with 9 bases in between. Looked up from germline, CDR1 is SGHDT and CDR2 is YYEEEE. CDR3 sequence reads: CASSRTGGYTF. The CDR3 coding sequence is TGTGCCAGCAGCCGAACGGGAGGCTACACCTTC. Variable domain in full (rest from reference TRBV5-6 and TRBJ1-2): DAGVTQSPTHLIKTRGQQVTLRCSPKSGHDTVSWYQQALGQGPQFIFQYYEEEERQRGNFPDRFSGHQFPNYSSELNVNALLLGDSALYLCASSRTGGYTFGSGTRLTVV.

V and J are TRBV20-1 and TRBJ1-1; TRBD1 is a possible D gene (5 bases). CDR3 length equals 11 residues. The germline V gene encodes CDR1 DFQATT and CDR2 SNEGSKA (reference sequence). Trimming left V 8 bases short and J 11 bases short, with 18 bases between. Here the CDR3 reads CSPQGVGAAFF. The CDR3 DNA is TGCAGTCCCCAAGGGGTAGGGGCGGCTTTCTTT.

The gene calls are TRBV20-1 and TRBJ1-1; 8 bases match TRBD1. Looked up from germline, CDR1 is DFQATT and CDR2 is SNEGSKA (reference sequence). After removal of 4 bases from V and 5 bases from J, the junction contained 12 bases not matched to a gene. CDR3 length: 15 residues. The CDR3 DNA reads as TGCAGTGCTATTGACAGGGGCTTGGGTGCGACTGAAGCTTTCTTT. It translates to CSAIDRGLGATEAFF.

The genes are TRBV5-1 and TRBJ2-7; a weak D match, TRBD1 (5 bases). Trimming pared 3 bases from V and 6 bases from J, leaving 10 bases between. The CDR3 has 12 amino acids. Germline CDR1 SGHRS, CDR2 YFSETQ. The CDR3 nucleotides read TGCGCCAGCAGCTCTGGGGCCGGCGAGCAGTACTTC. Translating it yields CASSSGAGEQYF.

CDR3 DNA sequence: TGTGCCAGCTCACCGAGGACTAGCGGGTCCTACAATGAGCAGTTCTTC. Protein sequence: CASSPRTSGSYNEQFF. V is TRBV18 and J is TRBJ2-1, with 11 bases matching TRBD2. Germline V lookup: CDR1 KGHSH, CDR2 LQKENI. Trimming removed 3 bases from V and 1 base from J; junction bases left unmatched: 2. The CDR3 sequence is 16 residues long.

This rearrangement joins TRBV29-1 to TRBJ2-7; weak D call: TRBD1 (5 bases). CDR1 SQVTM and CDR2 ANQGSEA come from the germline V gene. The CDR3 is 11 residues long. The DNA for the CDR3 is TGCGCGTGGGGCTCGTATGACGAGCAGTACTTC. Its protein product is CAWGSYDEQYF.

This clone was counted once. V usage is TRBV5-6 and J usage is TRBJ2-7; D remains unclear. The CDR3 runs 13 residues. Trimming took 1 base from V and 1 from J, leaving 6 bases between them. The germline V gene encodes CDR1 SGHDT and CDR2 YYEEEE. This chain's CDR3 is CASSLWQSYEQYF. The CDR3, as DNA: TGTGCCAGCAGCTTGTGGCAGTCCTACGAGCAGTACTTC.

The chain joins TRBV10-3 to TRBJ1-6; 7 bases agree with TRBD1. Germline trimming cut 10 bases from V and 7 bases from J; bases unmatched to any gene: 7. The CDR3 runs 13 residues. Germline assignment: CDR1 ENHRY and CDR2 SYGVKD. The CDR3 is CATLGTANSPLHF. The CDR3 DNA sequence: TGTGCCACCTTAGGGACAGCCAATTCACCCCTCCACTTT.

This sequence joins TRBV28 and TRBJ1-5, with 10 bases fitting TRBD1. CDR1 is MDHEN and CDR2 is SYDVKM in the germline V gene. The V segment lost 1 base and the J segment 4 bases; nucleotides outside the gene matches: 4. This CDR3 has 16 amino acids. CDR3 nucleotides: TGTGCCAGCAGTTTATCGGGACAGGGGAGGAATCAGCCCCAGCATTTT. Its protein is CASSLSGQGRNQPQHF.

V gene TRBV30 combines with J gene TRBJ2-6; tentative D call: TRBD2 (6 bases). Germline V CDR1 and CDR2: GTSNPN, SVGIG (reference sequence). The CDR3 runs to 15 residues. Trimming cost V 5 bases and J 0 bases, with 11 bases left between them. The DNA of the CDR3 is TGTGCCTGGGGTACGGGGGACTCTGGGGCCAACGTCCTGACTTTC. As protein: CAWGTGDSGANVLTF.

This chain joins TRBV5-3 and TRBJ2-2; the D gene is possibly TRBD2 (5 bases). TRBV5-3 belongs to the ORF category, with a function that is uncertain. The CDR3 consists of 12 residues. Trimming pared 3 bases from V and 6 bases from J, leaving 6 bases between. The CDR3 DNA reads as TGTGCCAGAAGCTCGGGATCCGGGGAGCTGTTTTTT. Translating it yields CARSSGSGELFF.